This TCR beta chain was found in a study of memory CD4+ T cells and cytomegalovirus serostatus (dated by TCRdb to between 2018 and 2020). Broadly, across the study: The cohort included about 33 healthy adults from Belgium, of whom 9 were CMV seropositive and roughly 25 were CMV seronegative. To replicate a published TCR-based CMV serostatus classifier, the study sequenced CD4+ memory TCRbeta repertoires from a Belgian cohort whose cytomegalovirus serostatus was known. Beyond this particular receptor, the publication reports: Among the 150 to 200 previously reported CMV-associated TCRbeta sequences, over 65 showed up in the CD4+ memory repertoires, with each one found in between one and five individuals. For predicting CMV serostatus, the median bootstrapped AUC was about 0.95 using the original framework and roughly 0.92 using a US-trained random forest. The results were interpreted as suggesting that the CMV-associated TCR signature is mostly present in the CD4+ memory repertoire. The original-framework classifier achieved a median bootstrapped AUC of roughly 0.95 with a 95% CI of 0.76-1.00 on the Belgian cohort. Only CD4+CD45RO+ memory cells were sequenced, unlike the original study, which covered naive and memory CD4+ and CD8+ populations.

Based on the germline V gene (reference sequence), the CDR1 and CDR2 sequences are LNHDA and SQIVND. V loses 5 bases at its end and J loses 2 bases; junction bases beyond the gene matches: 11. The cysteine opens and the phenylalanine closes a CDR3 of 16 amino acids. The CDR3 DNA has 48 bases and is translated from base 1. Notes on this clone: This clone's antigen is unknown. No much larger clonotype is one base removed from it; base qualities were not supplied.

The Quick-DNA Microprep Kit was used to extract genomic DNA from the sorted cells. TCRbeta DNA was amplified with the immunoSEQ hsTCRbeta kit following the manufacturer's protocol. An Illumina MiSeq instrument was used to sequence the TCRbeta libraries. The authors' analysis ran thus. After out-of-frame sequences were removed, 2.4 million or so distinct TCRbeta sequences remained, averaging around 67,000 per individual. Each individual was scored by the count of around 160 previously reported CMV-associated TCRbeta sequences and the total productive distinct TCRbeta count. A beta-binomial model was reimplemented in Python, and scikit-learn random forests with default parameters were trained on US cohort data. Classifier performance on the Belgian cohort was summarized as median AUC with percentile confidence intervals calculated over 10,000 bootstrap iterations. The immuneACCESS repertoire file appears here via TCRdb, limited to in-frame rearrangements. These files lack a portion of the clones; in checked studies, under half of the deficit traces to unresolved V genes, and the cause of the others is not known. Clone size and the V and J calls come from that table; the DNA yielded D and trimming. The sample table shows 55,000 to 65,000 clones, and approximately 86% are seen once. The ten largest clones add up to 0.5% of the sample.

Single viable CD3+CD4+CD8-CD45RO+ cells were sorted as memory CD4+ T cells on a FACSAria II. CMV serostatus was assessed using a Roche Elecsys assay, by which serum IgG against CMV pp150, pp28, p38 and p52 was detected. Once the samples were thawed, total CD4+ T cells were enriched through positive selection using CD4 magnetic microbeads. The samples came from a separate study whose specific focus was interrogating the CD4+ T cell memory repertoire. Peripheral blood mononuclear cells were isolated and cryopreserved according to standard operating procedures, and serum was stored at -80 degrees C. The staining relied on CD3-PerCP (BW264/56), CD4-APC (RPA-T4), CD45RO-PE (UCHT1) and CD8-Pacific Orange (3B5) antibodies, and Sytox blue was used to exclude non-viable cells.

The sample comprised memory CD4+ T cells from blood. The V gene is TRBV19 and the J gene is TRBJ2-7, with 8 bases matching TRBD1. This TCR came from an adult in good health and CMV-seronegative. Some clones in this sample may be carry-over from other donors' samples. The CDR3 here reads CASSPGGQGTPYEQYF. The DNA sequence follows: TGTGCCAGTAGTCCTGGCGGACAGGGAACACCCTACGAGCAGTACTTC.